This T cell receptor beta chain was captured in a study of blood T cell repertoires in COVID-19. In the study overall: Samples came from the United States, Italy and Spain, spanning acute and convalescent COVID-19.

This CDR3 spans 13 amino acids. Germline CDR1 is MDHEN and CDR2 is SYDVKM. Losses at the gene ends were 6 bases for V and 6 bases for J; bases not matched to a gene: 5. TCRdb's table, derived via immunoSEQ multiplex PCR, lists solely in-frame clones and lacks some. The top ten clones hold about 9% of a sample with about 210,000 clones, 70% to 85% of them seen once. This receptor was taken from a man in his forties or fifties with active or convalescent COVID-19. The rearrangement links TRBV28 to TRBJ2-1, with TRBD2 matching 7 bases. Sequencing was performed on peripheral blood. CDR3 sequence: CASRRGSRNEQFF. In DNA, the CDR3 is TGTGCCAGCAGGCGCGGGAGTCGCAATGAGCAGTTCTTC.